These 17 T cell receptor beta chains originate from one sample sequenced in a study of cytomegalovirus exposure and HLA in healthy donors. Primers included in the PCR were 60 Vbeta and 13 Jbeta primers. The protocol was immunoSEQ multiplex PCR, while the TCRdb copy is restricted to in-frame clones and leaves out a portion. The table records over 100,000 clones, 76% of them present only once. The sequenced material came from PBMCs. The source is a female donor in good health and CMV-seropositive.

The rearrangement uses TRBV28 and TRBJ2-7; D is perhaps TRBD2 (7 bases). Between the trimmed V and J ends, which lost 1 base and 3 bases, there was a span of 13 bases. The CDR3 runs 15 residues. Germline V gene sequence: CDR1 MDHEN, CDR2 SYDVKM. DNA of the CDR3: TGTGCCAGCAGTTTATCCCAGGGAGGGGGCTACGAGCAGTACTTC. Translating it yields CASSLSQGGGYEQYF.

J is TRBJ1-3 and V is TRBV9; D might be TRBD1 (6 bases). CDR3 size: 16 residues. The germline gives CDR1 SGDLS, CDR2 YYNGEE. The ends were cut back, 3 bases at V and 4 bases at J, with 17 bases in the middle. As DNA, the CDR3 is TGTGCCAGCAGCGGGCGACAGGAGCTGCCCGGAAACACCATATATTTT. Protein product: CASSGRQELPGNTIYF.

The V gene is TRBV10-2, the J gene TRBJ2-3; TRBD2 aligns across 7 bases. Germline CDR1 is WSHSY and CDR2 is SAAADI. The CDR3 spans 14 residues. Trimming at V came to 2 bases and at J to 5 bases, leaving 4 bases not matched to a gene. The CDR3 nucleotides are TGCGCCAGCAGTGAGGGGGTAGCGGGAGATACGCAGTATTTT. Amino acid sequence: CASSEGVAGDTQYF.

The chain recombines TRBV19 with TRBJ1-4; D possibly corresponds to TRBD1 (5 bases). Germline V gene lookup returns CDR1 LNHDA and CDR2 SQIVND (reference sequence). This CDR3 is built from 16 residues. Trimming cost V 1 base and J 5 bases, with 14 bases left between them. The CDR3 protein is CASSIGVNRWNEKLFF. In nucleotides, the CDR3 is TGTGCCAGTAGTATAGGAGTGAACAGGTGGAATGAAAAACTGTTTTTT.

This chain joins TRBV11-1 and TRBJ2-7; 7 bases line up with TRBD1. Germline CDR1 is SGHAT and CDR2 is FQDESV (reference sequence). The CDR3 totals 12 residues. The V segment lost 1 base and the J segment 9 bases; nucleotides outside the gene matches: 3. CDR3 sequence: CASSLEGARQYF. As DNA, the CDR3 is TGTGCCAGCAGCTTAGAGGGGGCCAGGCAGTACTTC.

This clone was detected only a few times. CDR3 loop: CASSSMGQGANTEAFF. The DNA of the CDR3 is TGTGCCAGCAGCTCGATGGGACAGGGGGCGAACACTGAAGCTTTCTTT. The J gene is TRBJ1-1, the V gene TRBV11-2, with 12 bases fitting TRBD1. V dropped 4 bases and J dropped 1; count of bases not matched to a gene: 4. The CDR3 covers 16 residues. Germline-derived CDR1 and CDR2 are SGHAT and FQNNGV.

The chain couples TRBV9 to TRBJ2-3; the match to TRBD1 covers 8 bases. The CDR3 runs 14 residues. CDR1 is SGDLS, CDR2 YYNGEE, per germline. Trimming removed 3 bases from V and 1 base from J; junction bases left unmatched: 1. Written as DNA, the CDR3 is TGTGCCAGCAGCGCGGACAGGGGCACAGATACGCAGTATTTT. It codes for CASSADRGTDTQYF. Using reference TRBV9 and TRBJ2-3 for the parts outside the CDR3, the full variable domain is DSGVTQTPKHLITATGQRVTLRCSPRSGDLSVYWYQQSLDQGLQFLIQYYNGEERAKGNILERFSAQQFPDLHSELNLSSLELGDSALYFCASSADRGTDTQYFGPGTRLTVL.

The rearrangement links TRBV5-4 to TRBJ2-1, with 10 bases lining up with TRBD2. V dropped 4 bases and J dropped 1; count of bases not matched to a gene: 8. The germline V gene encodes CDR1 SGHNT and CDR2 YYREEE (reference sequence). CDR3 length: 17 residues. DNA for the CDR3: TGTGCCAGCAGCCCTCTAACTAGCGGGAATTCCTACAATGAGCAGTTCTTC. Encoded protein: CASSPLTSGNSYNEQFF.

The chain uses TRBV28 and TRBJ2-7, with D possibly matching TRBD2 (5 bases). Germline-derived CDR1 and CDR2 are MDHEN and SYDVKM. V lost 6 bases and J 6 bases, leaving 12 bases between the germline ends. The CDR3 is 12 residues long. The CDR3 DNA follows: TGTGCCAGCAGACAAGGGAGAGGCGAGCAGTACTTC. Translated, it gives CASRQGRGEQYF.

The chain carries TRBV5-4 and TRBJ2-1; D is undetermined. V lost 3 bases and J 5 bases, leaving 15 bases between the germline ends. Germline CDR1 reads SGHNT; CDR2 reads YYREEE (reference sequence). This CDR3 contains 15 residues. The CDR3 coding sequence is TGTGCCAGCAGCTCCCTTTCGGGTTCTGACAATGAGCAGTTCTTC. This translates into CASSSLSGSDNEQFF. Looking up the rest from reference TRBV5-4 and TRBJ2-1 gives the full variable domain: ETGVTQSPTHLIKTRGQQVTLRCSSQSGHNTVSWYQQALGQGPQFIFQYYREEENGRGNFPPRFSGLQFPNYSSELNVNALELDDSALYLCASSSLSGSDNEQFFGPGTRLTVL.

V is TRBV2 and J is TRBJ1-5; possible D gene TRBD1, 5 bases. This CDR3 is 12 amino acids long. Germline CDR1 and CDR2: SNHLY and FYNNEI. Trimming stripped 7 bases from V and 6 bases from J, with 10 bases between. CDR3 nucleotide sequence: TGTGCCAGCACAGGGTCGGGTCAGCCCCAGCATTTT. Protein product: CASTGSGQPQHF.

The J gene is TRBJ1-5, the V gene TRBV6-4; 7 nucleotides line up with TRBD1. Trimming took 9 bases from V and 1 from J; bases not matched to a gene: 9. Germline CDR1 reads MRHNA; CDR2 reads SNTAGT. The CDR3 spans 15 residues. As DNA, the CDR3 is TGTGCCAGGACGTGGACAGGAGAAAGCAATCAGCCCCAGCATTTT. Translating it yields CARTWTGESNQPQHF.

To note about this clone: One junction end disagrees with the germline gene, perhaps due to a read error. The identical CDR3 is also encoded by other nucleotide sequences in the sample. This rearrangement joins TRBV19 to TRBJ1-1, with TRBD1 identical over 7 bases. Germline V gene lookup returns CDR1 LNHDA and CDR2 SQIVND (reference sequence). This CDR3 spans 15 amino acids. In DNA, the CDR3 is TGTGCTAGTAGTATAGAGGGGGCGCGCGTCACTGAAGCTTTCTTT. Translating gives CASSIEGARVTEAFF.

The chain recombines TRBV5-1 with TRBJ2-7, with D possibly being TRBD2 (6 bases). This CDR3 region has 16 residues. V was trimmed by 0 bases and J by 2 bases, leaving 15 bases between them. The germline gives CDR1 SGHRS, CDR2 YFSETQ. The CDR3 loop is CASSLGYLALTYEQYF. CDR3 DNA sequence: TGCGCCAGCAGCTTGGGTTATCTAGCGTTAACCTACGAGCAGTACTTC. The full variable domain, rest sourced from reference TRBV5-1 and TRBJ2-7, is KAGVTQTPRYLIKTRGQQVTLSCSPISGHRSVSWYQQTPGQGLQFLFEYFSETQRNKGNFPGRFSGRQFSNSRSEMNVSTLELGDSALYLCASSLGYLALTYEQYFGPGTRLTVT.

In this sample, this clone turned up a few times. The rearrangement links TRBV28 to TRBJ2-7; 7 bases align to TRBD1. The trim removed 6 bases at V and 4 bases at J, leaving 9 bases unmatched. This CDR3 has 14 amino acids. Germline V lookup: CDR1 MDHEN, CDR2 SYDVKM. CDR3 sequence (DNA): TGTGCCAGCAGACCGAGAGGGGGCGGGTACGAGCAGTACTTC. Its translation is CASRPRGGGYEQYF.

Comments on this clone: An end of the junction does not agree with germline; a read error may underlie this. J is TRBJ2-2 and V is TRBV7-9; D unresolved. The CDR3 length is 13 residues. Per germline, CDR1 SEHNR and CDR2 FQNEAQ (reference sequence). The CDR3 sequence is CSSSLGATGELFF. Here the CDR3 DNA reads TGTTCCAGCAGCTTAGGAGCTACCGGGGAGCTGTTTTTT.

This chain joins TRBV21-1 and TRBJ1-6; TRBD1, as called in the table, went unchecked against the DNA. TRBV21-1 is a documented pseudogene. CDR3 length equals 16 residues. The chain's CDR3 is CASSKVDRGVYSPLHF. The CDR3 region has the DNA TGTGCCAGCAGCAAAGTAGACAGGGGAGTATATTCACCCCTCCACTTT.